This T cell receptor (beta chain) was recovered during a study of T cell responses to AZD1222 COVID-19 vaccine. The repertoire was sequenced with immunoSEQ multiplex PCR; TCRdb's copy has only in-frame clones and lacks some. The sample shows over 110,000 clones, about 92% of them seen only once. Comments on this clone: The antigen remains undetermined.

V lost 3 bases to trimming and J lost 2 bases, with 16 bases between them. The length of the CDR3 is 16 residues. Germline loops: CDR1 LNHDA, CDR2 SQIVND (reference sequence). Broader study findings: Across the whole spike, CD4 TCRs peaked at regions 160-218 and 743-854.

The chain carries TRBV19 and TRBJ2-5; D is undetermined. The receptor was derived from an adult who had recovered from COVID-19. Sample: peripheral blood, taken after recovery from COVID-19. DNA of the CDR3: TGTGCCAGTAGTATTTCCCTAACAGTGTCTCAAGAGACCCAGTACTTC. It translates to CASSISLTVSQETQYF.